This T cell receptor beta chain was sequenced in a study of blood T cell repertoires in COVID-19. About the study: T cells, B-cell-depleted T cells, or PBMCs supplied cDNA or gDNA.

Assay used: immunoSEQ multiplex PCR; TCRdb lists only in-frame clones, some missing. Found here are 250,000 to 300,000 clones, 85% of them singletons; the top ten hold approximately 5%. The CDR3 has 13 amino acids. Per the germline V gene, CDR1 is SGHTA and CDR2 is FQGNSA. V was shortened by 2 bases and J by 4 bases, with 6 bases between the two germline ends. This receptor was taken from a man aged 50-60 years with active or convalescent COVID-19. Material for sequencing was peripheral blood. The rearrangement links TRBV7-2 to TRBJ2-1, with D unclear. The CDR3 region has the DNA TGTGCCAGCAGCTTACCCGCGTACAATGAGCAGTTCTTC. This codes for CASSLPAYNEQFF.